Following are 15 T cell receptor beta chains from one sample sequenced in a study of response to subunit inactivated influenza vaccine. Each CDR3 protein gets one entry after TCRdb re-called the RT-PCR reads with MiXCR. The repertoire consists of about 520,000 distinct CDR3 sequences, with 25% occurring once and the leading ten covering 1.5% to 2%. Sequences were derived from CD4+ T cells sorted from PBMCs, sampled less than 6 days after vaccination. Receptors were obtained from a man in his fifties or sixties who received an inactivated influenza vaccine.

The chain combines TRBV6-2 or TRBV6-3 with TRBJ2-3; 11 nucleotides agree with TRBD2. CDR3 length equals 16 residues. Germline-derived CDR1 and CDR2 are MNHEY and SVGEGT. Germline trimming cut 2 bases from V and 2 bases from J; bases unmatched to any gene: 3. The CDR3 bases are TGTGCCAGCAGTTACGGGACTAGCGGCCCCACAGATACGCAGTATTTT. It encodes CASSYGTSGPTDTQYF.

This chain connects TRBV6-1 to TRBJ1-5; D might be TRBD1 (5 bases). Trimming left V 6 bases short and J 9 bases short, with 15 bases between. The CDR3 has 13 residues. The V gene's germline CDR1 is MNHNS and CDR2 SASEGT. DNA of the CDR3: TGTGCCAGCAGCCCGAACAGGTCTCGGCCCCAGCATTTT. Protein: CASSPNRSRPQHF.

The chain carries TRBV20-1 and TRBJ2-7; D unresolved. This CDR3 region has 14 residues. The germline V and J ends were trimmed by 0 bases and 2 bases, with 11 bases remaining between them. Germline values: CDR1 DFQATT, CDR2 SNEGSKA (reference sequence). CDR3 protein: CSARDGRLPYEQYF. CDR3 DNA: TGCAGTGCTAGAGATGGAAGACTCCCCTACGAGCAGTACTTC.

This clonotype has ten or more counts. J is TRBJ2-5 and V is TRBV7-2, with 11 bases fitting TRBD1. This CDR3 region has 19 residues. Germline V gene sequence: CDR1 SGHTA, CDR2 FQGNSA. Trimming removed 1 base from V and 8 bases from J; junction bases left unmatched: 18. The CDR3 loop reads CASSLVGGFLGQGVGTQYF. The CDR3 region has the DNA TGTGCCAGCAGCTTAGTAGGGGGTTTTTTGGGACAGGGGGTTGGAACCCAGTACTTC.

The CDR3 DNA reads TGCAGTGCTCCGGTCGGGACAGGGAGTTACAATGAGCAGTTCTTC. It codes for CSAPVGTGSYNEQFF. The chain is built from TRBV20-1 and TRBJ2-1; 9 bases match TRBD1. This CDR3 has 15 amino acids. Germline values: CDR1 DFQATT, CDR2 SNEGSKA (reference sequence). Trimming cost V 5 bases and J 4 bases; bases outside gene matches: 9.

This clonotype was counted at least ten times. The chain links TRBV12-3 or TRBV12-4 to TRBJ2-2, with TRBD1 matching over 10 bases. J gave up 4 bases and V 5 bases, and 7 bases lay outside the gene matches. This CDR3 spans 16 amino acids. The CDR3 sequence is CASSPGTGAGTGELFF. CDR3 nucleotides: TGTGCCAGCAGTCCCGGGACAGGGGCGGGCACCGGGGAGCTGTTTTTT.

The chain couples TRBV20-1 to TRBJ2-1; D gene uncertain. This CDR3 has 11 amino acids. V gave up 1 base and J gave up 8 bases, with 6 bases separating them. Germline lookup yields CDR1 DFQATT and CDR2 SNEGSKA (reference sequence). CDR3 sequence: CSARGTHEQFF. CDR3 bases: TGCAGTGCTAGAGGAACCCATGAGCAGTTCTTC.

The genes are TRBV7-2 and TRBJ2-2, with 8 bases that match TRBD1. Germline values: CDR1 SGHTA, CDR2 FQGNSA. This CDR3 region has 15 residues. V was clipped by 1 base and J by 4 bases; unmatched bases: 2. CDR3 region: CASSLVGTGTGELFF. The CDR3 nucleotides are TGTGCCAGCAGCTTAGTTGGGACAGGCACCGGGGAGCTGTTTTTT.

This chain links TRBV7-9 with TRBJ2-1; 9 bases align to TRBD1. The CDR3 totals 15 residues. Losses at the gene ends were 4 bases for V and 10 bases for J; bases not matched to a gene: 11. CDR1 and CDR2 from the germline V gene are SEHNR and FQNEAQ (reference sequence). The CDR3, as DNA: TGTGCCAGCAGCTCGACCGGGACAGGGAAAGTAGAGCAGTTCTTC. It translates to CASSSTGTGKVEQFF.

V gene TRBV5-1 combines with J gene TRBJ2-7; a weak D match, TRBD2 (5 bases). Trimming left V 3 bases short and J 0 bases short, with 13 bases between. Germline CDR1 reads SGHRS; CDR2 reads YFSETQ. CDR3 length: 15 residues. CDR3 protein: CASSSIPGSSYEQYF. CDR3 coding DNA: TGCGCCAGCAGCTCGATTCCGGGAAGCTCCTACGAGCAGTACTTC.

The J gene is TRBJ2-3, the V gene TRBV20-1; D uncertain. Trimming cost V 6 bases and J 4 bases, with 17 bases left between them. Germline assignment: CDR1 DFQATT and CDR2 SNEGSKA (reference sequence). The CDR3 has 14 amino acids. The CDR3 is CSAVPTTSADTQYF. As DNA, the CDR3 is TGCAGTGCGGTACCAACTACGAGTGCAGATACGCAGTATTTT.

The V and J genes are TRBV9 and TRBJ2-3; D may be TRBD1 (6 bases). V shed 9 bases and J shed 6 bases, with 29 bases lying between them. Per the germline V gene, CDR1 is SGDLS and CDR2 is YYNGEE. The CDR3 consists of 17 residues. CDR3 loop: CATSSRRDKGESDTQYF. The DNA of the CDR3 is TGTGCCACCTCATCTCGACGGGACAAGGGGGAGTCGGATACGCAGTATTTT. The full variable domain, its missing parts supplied by reference TRBV9 and TRBJ2-3, is DSGVTQTPKHLITATGQRVTLRCSPRSGDLSVYWYQQSLDQGLQFLIQYYNGEERAKGNILERFSAQQFPDLHSELNLSSLELGDSALYFCATSSRRDKGESDTQYFGPGTRLTVL.

This clonotype was counted between two and nine times. This rearrangement joins TRBV12-3 or TRBV12-4 to TRBJ1-5, with 8 bases fitting TRBD1. The CDR3 spans 13 residues. With 7 bases clipped from V and 6 bases from J, the junction kept 5 bases outside the gene matches. The CDR3 is CASNTGGTQPQHF. The DNA of the CDR3 is TGTGCCAGCAATACAGGGGGGACTCAGCCCCAGCATTTT.

The chain couples TRBV28 to TRBJ2-1; 7 positions match TRBD2. This CDR3 is built from 17 residues. Germline V lookup: CDR1 MDHEN, CDR2 SYDVKM. The junction had 8 bases not matched to a gene; V was cut back by 1 base and J by 2 bases. CDR3 nucleotide sequence: TGTGCCAGCAGTTTATTCAGGACTAGTAGTCCCTACAATGAGCAGTTCTTC. Translated: CASSLFRTSSPYNEQFF.

This clonotype was counted a few times. The J gene is TRBJ1-6, the V gene TRBV20-1; possible D gene TRBD1, 6 bases. The germline V gene has CDR1 DFQATT and CDR2 SNEGSKA (reference sequence). The CDR3 loop spans 17 amino acids. V lost 6 bases, J lost 4 bases, and 22 bases lay in between. The CDR3 region is CSAAESTGISYNSPLHF. In DNA form, the CDR3 reads TGCAGTGCCGCGGAAAGTACAGGGATTTCGTATAATTCACCCCTCCACTTT.